These T cell receptor beta chains were read from a single sample in a study of beta chain features in type 1 diabetes. TCRdb's copy holds only in-frame clones and misses some; the assay was immunoSEQ multiplex PCR. Here the sample spans 350,000 to 450,000 clones, 10% to 15% being singletons. Sequencing was carried out using naive CD4+ T cells from blood. The receptors were gathered from a woman between 18 and 29 years old with type 1 diabetes. CDR3s include the opening cysteine and the closing phenylalanine or tryptophan. The D gene is left open where the match is weak. Only some rows state a clone size, as once, few, many or a class for expanded clones.

size: .
J: TRBJ2-1
D: TRBD2
V: TRBV28
DNA: TGTGCCAGCGGGACTAGCGGGAGTAATGAGCAGTTCTTC
CDR3: CASGTSGSNEQFF

size: few
J: TRBJ1-2
D: TRBD1
V: TRBV30
DNA: TGTGCCTGGAGGGGGACAGGGGGCGGCTACACCTTC
CDR3: CAWRGTGGGYTF

size: few
J: TRBJ2-2
D: .
V: TRBV2
DNA: TGTGCCAGCAGTGTCAGTCTTACCGGGGAGCTGTTTTTT
CDR3: CASSVSLTGELFF

size: few
J: TRBJ1-2
D: TRBD1
V: TRBV7-8
DNA: TGTGCCAGCAGCTTAGCCCCGGGACAGCCCTATGGCTACACCTTC
CDR3: CASSLAPGQPYGYTF

size: few
J: TRBJ2-1
D: TRBD2
V: TRBV13
DNA: TGTGCCAGCAGCTTAGGCGGCGGGAGGATCTACAATGAGCAGTTCTTC
CDR3: CASSLGGGRIYNEQFF

size: .
J: TRBJ2-1
D: TRBD2
V: TRBV7-2
DNA: TGTGCCAGCAGCTTCAGGGGCGGGGGGGATGGCGAGCAGTTCTTC
CDR3: CASSFRGGGDGEQFF

size: few
J: TRBJ2-2
D: .
V: TRBV30
DNA: TGTGCCCTTGGCGGGACCGGGGAGCTGTTTTTT
CDR3: CALGGTGELFF

size: few
J: TRBJ1-5
D: .
V: TRBV9
DNA: TGTGCCAGCAGCCCCGGTTCGGGGAGCAATCAGCCCCAGCATTTT
CDR3: CASSPGSGSNQPQHF

size: .
J: TRBJ2-4
D: .
V: TRBV6-5
DNA: TGTGCCAGCAGTTACGGGCGTCCAACCAAAAACATTCAGTACTTC
CDR3: CASSYGRPTKNIQYF

size: .
J: TRBJ1-1
D: .
V: TRBV19
DNA: TGTGCCAGTACCCCACGAGGACTTAGGAACACTGAAGCTTTCTTT
CDR3: CASTPRGLRNTEAFF

size: few
J: TRBJ1-1
D: .
V: TRBV7-2
DNA: TGTGCCAGCAGCCCAACCGGTGGGCTTGAAGCTTTCTTT
CDR3: CASSPTGGLEAFF

size: .
J: TRBJ2-7
D: TRBD1
V: TRBV2
DNA: TGTGCCAGCATTCCGACAGGGAAATATTACGAGCAGTACTTC
CDR3: CASIPTGKYYEQYF

size: few
J: TRBJ2-1
D: TRBD2
V: TRBV5-1
DNA: TGCGCCAGCAGCCTGCCCTTAGCGGGGGGGCCTTTAGATGAGCAGTTCTTC
CDR3: CASSLPLAGGPLDEQFF

size: few
J: TRBJ2-1
D: .
V: TRBV18
DNA: TGTGCCAGCTCACCAAGTGAGGAAAACGAGCAGTTCTTC
CDR3: CASSPSEENEQFF

size: few
J: TRBJ1-1
D: .
V: TRBV12-5
DNA: TGTGCTAGTGGTTCACAGGCGAGCACTGAAGCTTTCTTT
CDR3: CASGSQASTEAFF

size: .
J: TRBJ2-1
D: .
V: TRBV18
DNA: TGTGCCAGCTCACCAACTGGGGGGTCCCACCTACATGAGCAGTTCTTC
CDR3: CASSPTGGSHLHEQFF

size: few
J: TRBJ1-5
D: TRBD1
V: TRBV4-1
DNA: TGCGCCAGCAGCCAGACAGGGTACAACGATCAGCCCCAGCATTTT
CDR3: CASSQTGYNDQPQHF

size: few
J: TRBJ2-3
D: TRBD2
V: TRBV30
DNA: TGTGCCTGTCAGGGACTAGCGGGAGCAACAGATACGCAGTATTTT
CDR3: CACQGLAGATDTQYF

size: .
J: TRBJ1-2
D: .
V: TRBV6-1
DNA: TGTGCCAGCAGTGAGGGGGCCTATGGCTACACCTTC
CDR3: CASSEGAYGYTF

size: .
J: TRBJ1-2
D: TRBD1
V: TRBV18
DNA: TGTGCCAGCTCAGAAGGACAGGGCGGTGGCTACACCTTC
CDR3: CASSEGQGGGYTF

size: few
J: TRBJ2-7
D: .
V: TRBV29-1
DNA: TGCAGCGTTGAAGACAACTCCTACGAGCAGTACTTC
CDR3: CSVEDNSYEQYF

size: few
J: TRBJ1-5
D: .
V: TRBV5-1
DNA: TGCGCCAGCAGCTTGGTCGGAGATCAGCCCCAGCATTTT
CDR3: CASSLVGDQPQHF

size: few
J: TRBJ1-4
D: .
V: TRBV28
DNA: TGTGCCAGCAGCCTAGGGGTAACTAATGAAAAACTGTTTTTT
CDR3: CASSLGVTNEKLFF

size: .
J: TRBJ2-1
D: .
V: TRBV29-1
DNA: TGCAGCGTTGATTGGGGGGGGCCTAGGGAGCAGTTCTTC
CDR3: CSVDWGGPREQFF

size: few
J: TRBJ2-7
D: .
V: TRBV30
DNA: TGTGCCTGGAGTCAGGGGTGGGGCTCCAGCAACTACGAGCAGTACTTC
CDR3: CAWSQGWGSSNYEQYF

size: few
J: TRBJ2-1
D: TRBD2
V: TRBV7-3
DNA: TGTGCCAGCAGCTTAGGGACTAGCGGGAGCTCCTACAATGAGCAGTTCTTC
CDR3: CASSLGTSGSSYNEQFF

size: few
J: TRBJ2-3
D: TRBD2
V: TRBV4-1
DNA: TGCGCCAGCAGACTCGGGACTAGCGGTAGCACAGATACGCAGTATTTT
CDR3: CASRLGTSGSTDTQYF

size: .
J: TRBJ2-7
D: TRBD2
V: TRBV27
DNA: TGTGCCAGCAGAGAACGACTAGCGTTCTACGAGCAGTACTTC
CDR3: CASRERLAFYEQYF

size: .
J: TRBJ1-5
D: .
V: TRBV29-1
DNA: TGCAGCGTCAGCGGGAGGAATCAGCCCCAGCATTTT
CDR3: CSVSGRNQPQHF

size: .
J: TRBJ2-1
D: .
V: TRBV18
DNA: TGTGCCAGCTCACCACGGGCGGGGTCTTCCTCCTACAATGAGCAGTTCTTC
CDR3: CASSPRAGSSSYNEQFF

size: .
J: TRBJ1-1
D: TRBD1
V: TRBV4-2
DNA: TGTGCCAGCAGCCCCGAGACAGGGGGCGCCGGGGAAGCTTTCTTT
CDR3: CASSPETGGAGEAFF

size: .
J: TRBJ2-1
D: .
V: TRBV9
DNA: TGTGCCAGCACGGGGGGCGAATACAATGAGCAGTTCTTC
CDR3: CASTGGEYNEQFF

size: .
J: TRBJ2-6
D: TRBD1
V: TRBV27
DNA: TGTGCCAGCAGCCCCGGCGGACAGGGGGCAACTGGGGCCAACGTCCTGACTTTC
CDR3: CASSPGGQGATGANVLTF

size: .
J: TRBJ1-2
D: .
V: TRBV15
DNA: TGTGCCACCAGCAGAGAGGGGGCCCCGGACTATGGCTACACCTTC
CDR3: CATSREGAPDYGYTF

size: few
J: TRBJ2-7
D: TRBD1
V: TRBV6-5
DNA: TGTGCCAGCAGATCAACCCCAGGGGGAACCTACGAGCAGTACTTC
CDR3: CASRSTPGGTYEQYF

size: .
J: TRBJ2-7
D: TRBD2
V: TRBV7-2
DNA: TGTGCCAGCAGCATGGGGTGGAGCGGGAGCTACGAGCAGTACTTC
CDR3: CASSMGWSGSYEQYF

size: .
J: TRBJ2-1
D: .
V: TRBV7-9
DNA: TGTGCCAGCAGCCCCCCAGGACAAAGCAATGAGCAGTTCTTC
CDR3: CASSPPGQSNEQFF

size: few
J: TRBJ2-7
D: TRBD2
V: TRBV15
DNA: TGTGCCACCAGCAGAGATCCAGCGGGGTCCTACGAGCAGTACTTC
CDR3: CATSRDPAGSYEQYF

size: few
J: TRBJ1-1
D: .
V: TRBV10-3
DNA: TGTGCCATTGGACAGTCGGAGAACACTGAAGCTTTCTTT
CDR3: CAIGQSENTEAFF

size: .
J: TRBJ2-1
D: TRBD2
V: TRBV5-4
DNA: TGTGCCAGCAAACTAGCGATATACAATGAGCAGTTCTTC
CDR3: CASKLAIYNEQFF

size: .
J: TRBJ2-7
D: TRBD1
V: TRBV4-1
DNA: TGCGCCAGCAGCCAAGAGTTAAGGATTCAGGGGGCGTTATACGAGCAGTACTTC
CDR3: CASSQELRIQGALYEQYF

size: .
J: TRBJ2-2
D: TRBD2
V: TRBV30
DNA: TGTGCCTGGAGTGGCCTAGCGGGAGGGTCCGGGGAGCTGTTTTTT
CDR3: CAWSGLAGGSGELFF